This T cell receptor (beta chain) was sequenced for a study of response to subunit inactivated influenza vaccine. Study-level points and caveats: A suggestion made by the authors is that each seasonal influenza vaccination recruits few new T cells.

Trimming took off 3 bases at V and 5 bases at J, with 7 bases between the two ends. This CDR3 has 12 amino acids. TCRdb analysed the RT-PCR reads with MiXCR anew, one entry per CDR3 protein. The sample includes about 190,000 distinct CDR3 sequences, roughly an eighth seen only once; the top ten take 26%. This clonotype showed up just a few times. Its cognate antigen is unknown. The sample consisted of CD8+ T cells sorted from PBMCs, taken 4 to 6 days after vaccination. The source is a man aged 50 to 59 who received an inactivated influenza vaccine. The rearrangement links TRBV12-3 or TRBV12-4 to TRBJ1-1; D not resolved. The CDR3 sequence is CASSFGLTEAFF. Written as DNA, the CDR3 is TGTGCCAGCAGTTTTGGTTTGACTGAAGCTTTCTTT.